The rows below give T cell receptor beta chains drawn from one sample of a study of shared clonotypes between healthy human individuals. Here immunoSEQ multiplex PCR was the method, and the copy in TCRdb shows in-frame clones only, minus some. The top ten clones hold approximately 0.95% of a sample with 1 million to 1.2 million clones, 70% to 85% of them seen once. The specimen sequenced was memory CD4+ T cells from PBMCs. These receptors all come from a man between 18 and 35 years old in good health. Some clones in this sample may be carry-over from other donors' samples. CDR3s include the opening cysteine and the closing phenylalanine or tryptophan. The D gene is left open where the match is weak. Not every row has a clone size; where given, it reads once, few, many or a size class.

len	v_gene	d_gene	abundance	j_gene	CDR3aa	CDR3nt
17	TRBV19	NA	NA	TRBJ1-1	CASSMSGKQTMGTEAFF	TGTGCCAGTAGTATGTCAGGAAAACAGACCATGGGCACTGAAGCTTTCTTT
14	TRBV19	TRBD1	NA	TRBJ1-4	CASTRDRWNEKLFF	TGTGCCAGTACCCGGGACAGGTGGAATGAAAAACTGTTTTTT
18	TRBV4-1	TRBD1	NA	TRBJ2-1	CASSQRTLKGAGVDEQFF	TGCGCCAGCAGCCAACGTACCCTAAAGGGGGCTGGGGTGGATGAGCAGTTCTTC
16	TRBV5-1	NA	once	TRBJ1-1	CASSLTAGTENTEAFF	TGCGCCAGCAGCTTGACTGCCGGGACTGAGAACACTGAAGCTTTCTTT
17	TRBV7-9	NA	NA	TRBJ2-3	CASSSLWGRQFTDTQYF	TGTGCCAGCAGCTCCCTCTGGGGACGACAATTCACAGATACGCAGTATTTT
15	TRBV4-2	NA	NA	TRBJ1-5	CASSQDATGPQPQHF	TGTGCCAGCAGCCAGGACGCGACGGGACCTCAGCCCCAGCATTTT
14	TRBV5-1	NA	NA	TRBJ1-5	CASSLGTENQPQHF	TGCGCCAGCAGCTTGGGGACAGAGAATCAGCCCCAGCATTTT
17	TRBV2	NA	NA	TRBJ1-3	CASSASRLGRSGNTIYF	TGTGCCAGCAGTGCTAGCCGTTTGGGCCGCTCTGGAAACACCATATATTTT
17	TRBV4-2	NA	NA	TRBJ2-2	CASSQGSVYPNTGELFF	TGTGCCAGCAGCCAAGGGTCGGTCTATCCGAACACCGGGGAGCTGTTTTTT
13	TRBV28	NA	NA	TRBJ2-5	CASSPGAQETQYF	TGTGCCAGCAGTCCCGGGGCCCAAGAGACCCAGTACTTC
15	TRBV5-4	NA	NA	TRBJ2-1	CASSQVGRSYNEQFF	TGTGCCAGCAGCCAGGTTGGACGGTCCTACAATGAGCAGTTCTTC
14	TRBV7-9	NA	NA	TRBJ2-3	CASSLPPAGPTQYF	TGTGCCAGCAGCTTACCCCCTGCGGGACCTACGCAGTATTTT
16	TRBV7-2	TRBD1	NA	TRBJ2-3	CASSPGTDRSTDTQYF	TGTGCCAGCAGCCCGGGGACAGATCGTAGCACAGATACGCAGTATTTT
14	TRBV5-1	NA	NA	TRBJ1-3	CASSGQNSGNTIYF	TGCGCCAGCAGCGGACAGAACTCTGGAAACACCATATATTTT
16	TRBV2	NA	few	TRBJ2-2	CASSSRQLRVTGELFF	TGTGCCAGCAGTAGTAGGCAGCTCCGGGTCACCGGGGAGCTGTTTTTT
14	TRBV7-2	NA	NA	TRBJ1-4	CASSSPGAGEKLFF	TGTGCCAGCAGCTCCCCGGGGGCGGGAGAAAAACTGTTTTTT
16	TRBV30	TRBD1	NA	TRBJ1-5	CAWSVSGGSGNQPQHF	TGTGCCTGGAGTGTGTCAGGGGGTAGTGGCAATCAGCCCCAGCATTTT
13	TRBV10-3	NA	NA	TRBJ1-1	CASRVTGGTEAFF	TGTGCCAGCAGGGTCACTGGGGGCACTGAAGCTTTCTTT
15	TRBV5-6	TRBD2	NA	TRBJ2-2	CASSFREGNTGELFF	TGTGCCAGCAGCTTCCGGGAGGGGAACACCGGGGAGCTGTTTTTT
16	TRBV4-2	NA	NA	TRBJ2-1	CASSQDRGLIYNEQFF	TGTGCCAGCAGCCAAGATAGGGGACTGATATACAATGAGCAGTTCTTC
13	TRBV30	TRBD1	NA	TRBJ1-1	CAWETGTDTEAFF	TGTGCCTGGGAGACAGGGACAGACACTGAAGCTTTCTTT
15	TRBV9	NA	NA	TRBJ2-2	CASSVARGAVGELFF	TGTGCCAGCAGCGTGGCCAGGGGGGCAGTCGGGGAGCTGTTTTTT
17	TRBV28	TRBD1	NA	TRBJ2-1	CASSPYRQGTSYNEQFF	TGTGCCAGCAGTCCGTATAGACAGGGGACCTCCTACAATGAGCAGTTCTTC
15	TRBV19	NA	NA	TRBJ2-7	CASISSSGGLGEQYF	TGTGCCAGTATATCTTCATCGGGGGGCCTGGGCGAGCAGTACTTC
14	TRBV28	NA	once	TRBJ1-3	CASSFSRVRNTIYF	TGTGCCAGCAGTTTTAGTCGGGTACGAAACACCATATATTTT
16	TRBV18	NA	NA	TRBJ2-7	CASSPSNQGPLREQYF	TGTGCCAGCTCACCATCAAACCAGGGTCCCCTCAGGGAGCAGTACTTC
14	TRBV7-9	NA	few	TRBJ1-4	CASSTGLGGEKLFF	TGTGCCAGCAGCACGGGCTTAGGAGGTGAAAAACTGTTTTTT
11	TRBV20-1	TRBD1	NA	TRBJ2-3	CSALGQGIYGF	TGCAGTGCTTTAGGACAGGGGATTTATGGTTTT
16	TRBV28	TRBD1	NA	TRBJ2-7	CASSFTKGTVSYEQYF	TGTGCCAGCAGTTTTACCAAAGGGACAGTGTCCTACGAGCAGTACTTC
14	TRBV29-1	NA	few	TRBJ1-1	CSVARVNMNTEAFF	TGCAGCGTGGCGCGGGTGAACATGAACACTGAAGCTTTCTTT
17	TRBV4-3	NA	NA	TRBJ1-5	CASSQDWGTYSNQPQHF	TGCGCCAGCAGCCAAGATTGGGGGACATATAGCAATCAGCCCCAGCATTTT
15	TRBV7-9	NA	NA	TRBJ2-3	CASSSRGGNTDTQYF	TGTGCCAGCAGCTCTAGGGGGGGCAACACAGATACGCAGTATTTT
13	TRBV28	NA	NA	TRBJ2-3	CASRRGGTDTQYF	TGTGCCAGCCGACGAGGCGGCACAGATACGCAGTATTTT
18	TRBV27	NA	many	TRBJ1-3	CASSPDLVGMQTGNTIYF	TGTGCCAGCAGTCCTGACCTGGTTGGGATGCAAACTGGAAACACCATATATTTT
17	TRBV28	NA	NA	TRBJ1-1	CATTDRYTLPSTFEAFF	TGTGCCACCACCGATCGGTACACCCTGCCCTCGACCTTTGAAGCTTTCTTT
15	TRBV30	TRBD1	NA	TRBJ2-3	CAWSRPGQRTDTQYF	TGTGCCTGGAGCCGACCGGGACAGCGCACAGATACGCAGTATTTT
14	TRBV7-9	NA	NA	TRBJ1-1	CASSLTPSPAEAFF	TGTGCCAGCAGCTTGACACCTTCACCGGCTGAAGCTTTCTTT
14	TRBV27	TRBD1	NA	TRBJ1-5	CASRGTGGGQPQHF	TGTGCCAGCAGAGGGACAGGGGGCGGTCAGCCCCAGCATTTT
15	TRBV5-1	TRBD1	NA	TRBJ2-2	CASSFATGDTGELFF	TGCGCCAGCAGCTTTGCAACAGGGGACACCGGGGAGCTGTTTTTT
15	TRBV30	NA	NA	TRBJ1-2	CAWLVGSRPNYGYTF	TGTGCCTGGCTCGTAGGCAGCCGCCCAAACTATGGCTACACCTTC
16	TRBV10-3	TRBD1	NA	TRBJ1-5	CAISKTGTAGNQPQHF	TGTGCCATCAGTAAGACTGGGACAGCGGGCAATCAGCCCCAGCATTTT
13	TRBV10-3	NA	NA	TRBJ1-2	CAISEWSAGGYTF	TGTGCCATCAGTGAGTGGTCAGCTGGCGGCTACACCTTC
14	TRBV7-9	TRBD1	NA	TRBJ1-2	CASSWGQSLYGYTF	TGTGCCAGCAGCTGGGGACAGAGCCTCTATGGCTACACCTTC
13	TRBV5-4	TRBD2	NA	TRBJ2-5	CASSLFGGETQYF	TGTGCCAGCAGCTTGTTCGGGGGGGAGACCCAGTACTTC
15	TRBV6-5	TRBD1	NA	TRBJ2-7	CASSYQRIAGGEQYF	TGTGCCAGCAGTTACCAGAGGATCGCAGGGGGTGAGCAGTACTTC
15	TRBV27	NA	NA	TRBJ2-3	CASSYSATSTDTQYF	TGTGCCAGCAGTTATTCGGCCACTAGCACAGATACGCAGTATTTT
13	TRBV7-2	TRBD1	NA	TRBJ2-7	CASSDRVLDEQYF	TGTGCCAGCAGCGACAGGGTTCTGGACGAGCAGTACTTC
15	TRBV5-1	NA	NA	TRBJ2-3	CASSLSSRPTDTQYF	TGCGCCAGCAGCTTGTCTAGTAGGCCTACAGATACGCAGTATTTT